Below are 13 T cell receptor delta chains sequenced from a single sample in a study of gamma-delta T cells after stem cell transplantation. TCRdb re-processed the RT-PCR reads using CATT. In the table there are some 2,500 delta-chain clones, about a sixth of which are singletons. Sequenced material: gamma-delta T cells. The receptors originated from a human donor. It is not recorded whose cells these are; they may come from a transplant donor.

As concerns this clone: A much larger clone lies a single base off, so this may be a read error. The chain carries TRDV2 and TRDJ3, with TRDD3 matching over 8 bases. Because TCRdb records no J gene, it was assigned here through a match of the DNA to germline. Germline V gene sequence: CDR1 GEAIGNYY, CDR2 EKD. This CDR3 has 22 amino acids. Losses at the gene ends were 1 base for V and 0 bases for J; bases not matched to a gene: 16. CDR3 sequence (DNA): TGTGCCTGTGACACGCGCGTGAGGATACTGGGGGCCAGCTCCTGGGACACCCGACAGATGTTTTTC. Translated: CACDTRVRILGASSWDTRQMFF.

By its share, this clone is large. This sample also contains other DNA sequences that code for the same CDR3. This chain uses TRDV2 with TRDJ3; TRDD3 is a possible D gene (6 bases). V lost 1 base and J lost 0, with 12 bases in between. This CDR3 has 18 residues. From germline, CDR1 is GEAIGNYY and CDR2 EKD. CDR3: CACDTGGLSSWDTRQMFF. The CDR3 DNA follows: TGTGCCTGTGACACTGGGGGTTTAAGCTCCTGGGACACCCGACAGATGTTTTTC.

A note on this clone: This may come from a read error, since a much larger clone is one base off. The chain uses TRDV2 and TRDJ2; D is unresolved. TCRdb records no J gene; here it was assigned by comparing the DNA to germline. From germline, CDR1 is GEAIGNYY and CDR2 EKD. V lost 0 bases and J lost 10, with 20 bases in between. This CDR3 is 16 amino acids long. The CDR3 nucleotides read TGTGCCTGTGACACCGTAGAAAGTGGGACACCGGGACAACTCTTCTTT. This translates into CACDTVESGTPGQLFF.

By frequency in the sample, this clone is large (0.1 to 1%). This chain connects TRAV29/DV5 to TRDJ1, with TRDD3 matching 7 bases. The CDR3 extends over 17 amino acids. The V and J ends lost 3 bases and 1 base, in that order; junction bases with no gene match: 15. The germline gives CDR1 NSMFDY, CDR2 ISSIKDK. The CDR3 DNA sequence: TGTGCAGCAAACGGGGGCCCGTACTGGGGAGGCACCGATAAACTCATCTTT. Its translation: CAANGGPYWGGTDKLIF.

This chain joins TRAV29/DV5 and TRDJ2, with 10 bases that match TRDD3. TCRdb lists no J gene, so it was determined here by aligning the DNA to germline. This CDR3 comprises 18 residues. CDR1 is NSMFDY, CDR2 ISSIKDK, per germline. V shed 0 bases, J shed 0 bases, and the junction held 8 bases outside the gene matches. The CDR3, as DNA: TGTGCAGCAAGCGGTACCTACGGGGGATACGCTTTGACAGCACAACTCTTCTTT. Its translation is CAASGTYGGYALTAQLFF.

This clone was observed a few times. This may be a read error, as it is one base from a much larger clone. The chain combines TRDV2 with TRDJ3; a possible D gene is TRDD3 (6 bases). This CDR3 spans 19 amino acids. In germline, CDR1 is GEAIGNYY, CDR2 EKD. This CDR3 is CACDTAVGIPSWDTRQMIF. CDR3 DNA: TGTGCCTGTGACACCGCTGTGGGGATCCCCTCCTGGGACACCCGACAGATGATTTTC.

For this clone: A read error may be the cause here, since a much bigger clone is one base away. The chain carries TRDV1 and TRDJ2; the D gene is possibly TRDD2 (9 bases). The J gene is absent in TCRdb and was assigned here via DNA matching to germline. This CDR3 is built from 24 residues. Looked up from germline, CDR1 is TSWWSYY and CDR2 is QGS. As DNA, the CDR3 is TGTGCTCTTGGGGAGGACCGCCGGCCTTCCTACGTAGGTGGGGGATTGGGGGTGACAGTACAACTCTTCTTT. Protein sequence: CALGEDRRPSYVGGGLGVTVQLFF.

In this sample, this clone is large. Other DNA sequences in this specimen translate into the identical CDR3. The chain employs TRDV2 and TRDJ3; 12 nucleotides line up with TRDD3. CDR3 size: 23 residues. The trim removed 6 bases at V and 3 bases at J, leaving 23 bases unmatched. Germline values: CDR1 GEAIGNYY, CDR2 EKD. CDR3 in DNA: TGTGCCTGTACAAGTTCCAATCGACGGTACTGGGGGATACTCGACTGGGACACCCGACAGATGTTTTTC. It encodes CACTSSNRRYWGILDWDTRQMFF.

Comment on this clone: This sequence may be a read error, since a much larger clone differs from it by one base. This chain uses TRDV2 with TRDJ3, with TRDD3 identical over 10 bases. Per the germline V gene, CDR1 is GEAIGNYY and CDR2 is EKD. The CDR3 runs 19 residues. The DNA for the CDR3 is TGTGCCTGTGACGTATTGGGGGATACCGATTCCTGGGGCACCCGACAGATGTTTTTC. This codes for CACDVLGDTDSWGTRQMFF.

This clone is medium-sized. Other DNA variants within this sample encode the same CDR3. The rearrangement links TRDV1 to TRDJ1; 8 bases align to TRDD3. Germline values: CDR1 TSWWSYY, CDR2 QGS. Trimming took 4 bases from V and 2 from J; bases not matched to a gene: 15. CDR3 length: 18 amino acids. CDR3 bases: TGTGCTCTTGGGGCTTATGGCTGTGGGGGATGTCCAACCGATAAACTCATCTTT. It yields the protein CALGAYGCGGCPTDKLIF.

There are a few counts of this clone. V and J are TRDV1 and TRDJ1; 9 bases align to TRDD3. V trimming: 2 bases; J trimming: 0 bases; junction bases outside the gene matches: 19. CDR1 and CDR2 (germline): TSWWSYY, QGS. The CDR3 contains 21 residues. The CDR3 loop is CALGESTFFLLGDAYTDKLIF. In DNA, the CDR3 is TGTGCTCTTGGGGAATCCACTTTTTTCCTACTGGGGGACGCCTACACCGATAAACTCATCTTT.

Turning to this clone: A far larger clone is only one base removed, so a read error is likely. V gene TRDV2 combines with J gene TRDJ3; no clear D. The V gene lost 0 bases and the J gene lost 9 bases, with 11 bases spanning the gap. The CDR3 has 15 amino acids. Germline CDR1 reads GEAIGNYY; CDR2 reads EKD. DNA for the CDR3: TGTGCCTGTGACACCGTGATCAGCGGCACCCGACAGATGTTTTTC. Amino acids: CACDTVISGTRQMFF.

Note on this clone: With a far larger clone one base away, a read error is the likely cause. The V call is TRDV2, the J call TRDJ2, with TRDD3 matching over 8 bases. Germline values: CDR1 GEAIGNYY, CDR2 EKD. The CDR3 is 18 residues long. The CDR3 DNA reads TGTGCCTGTGACACGAGGTGGGGGATCCCTGCTTTGACAGCACAACCCTTCTTT. Its translation is CACDTRWGIPALTAQPFF.